Listed below are T cell receptor beta chains from one sample, sequenced in a study of blood T cell repertoires in COVID-19. Using immunoSEQ multiplex PCR, the repertoire was profiled, and TCRdb retains in-frame clones only, with some absent. The table shows hundreds of thousands of clones, with 86% occurring only once. The source material was PBMCs or T cells enriched from blood (not recorded which). The receptors were sampled from a woman in her 30s who had been exposed to COVID-19. Each CDR3 is given with its conserved first and last residue. The order of the fields is CDR3 DNA, CDR3 protein, V gene, D gene, J gene, clone size. The D gene is left open where the match is weak. Size values are once, few and many counts, or a class for expanded clones, and some rows have none.

DNA: TGTGCCAGCAGCTTAGTTAAGCCGGGGGAGCTGTTTTTT
CDR3: CASSLVKPGELFF
V: TRBV7-9
D: NA
J: TRBJ2-2
size: NA

DNA: TGTGCCAGCAGTCTCGGGGGAGGAACAGATACGCAGTATTTT
CDR3: CASSLGGGTDTQYF
V: TRBV6-5
D: NA
J: TRBJ2-3
size: once

DNA: TGTGCCTGGGGGGGGACAGGTAATAATTCACCCCTCCACTTT
CDR3: CAWGGTGNNSPLHF
V: TRBV30
D: TRBD1
J: TRBJ1-6
size: NA

DNA: TGTGCCAGCAGTGGAGAAGGAGAGCAGTACTTC
CDR3: CASSGEGEQYF
V: TRBV6-2/TRBV6-3
D: NA
J: TRBJ2-7
size: NA

DNA: TGTGCCAGCAGCTCACGGGACAGGGTTGATAATTCACCCCTCCACTTT
CDR3: CASSSRDRVDNSPLHF
V: TRBV9
D: TRBD1
J: TRBJ1-6
size: once

DNA: TGTGCCAGCAAGACTAGCGGGGGGCCATCATTAAACACCGGGGAGCTGTTTTTT
CDR3: CASKTSGGPSLNTGELFF
V: TRBV2
D: TRBD2
J: TRBJ2-2
size: NA

DNA: TGTGCCAGCAGTTGGGGAGAGGATCAGCCCCAGCATTTT
CDR3: CASSWGEDQPQHF
V: TRBV12-3/TRBV12-4
D: NA
J: TRBJ1-5
size: NA

DNA: TGTGCCAGCAGCTTAGGGGAGGCGCATGGCTACACCTTC
CDR3: CASSLGEAHGYTF
V: TRBV7-8
D: NA
J: TRBJ1-2
size: NA

DNA: TGTGCCTGGAGTGTACAAGGGGTAGGAATGGCATTGAATTCACCCCTCCACTTT
CDR3: CAWSVQGVGMALNSPLHF
V: TRBV30
D: NA
J: TRBJ1-6
size: NA

DNA: TGTGCCAGCATGACGGGAGGTGCCTATGGCTACACCTTC
CDR3: CASMTGGAYGYTF
V: TRBV28
D: NA
J: TRBJ1-2
size: NA

DNA: TGCAGTGCTAGTCCCAGGGTAGCTTTCTTT
CDR3: CSASPRVAFF
V: TRBV20-1
D: NA
J: TRBJ1-1
size: NA

DNA: TGTGCCAGCAGCCGACAGGGGGGAAATCAGCCCCAGCATTTT
CDR3: CASSRQGGNQPQHF
V: TRBV6-5
D: TRBD1
J: TRBJ1-5
size: NA

DNA: TGTGCCAGCAGTGACCGGACAGGGATAAACTATGGCTACACCTTC
CDR3: CASSDRTGINYGYTF
V: TRBV2
D: TRBD1
J: TRBJ1-2
size: NA

DNA: TGTGCCAGCAGCTTGGACAGGGGAATCCCCTCTGGGGCCAACGTCCTGACTTTC
CDR3: CASSLDRGIPSGANVLTF
V: TRBV5-6
D: TRBD1
J: TRBJ2-6
size: NA

DNA: TGTGCCAGTAGCCTTCACAGGGGCACTACTTACTGGTACTCTGGAAACACCATATATTTT
CDR3: CASSLHRGTTYWYSGNTIYF
V: TRBV19
D: TRBD1
J: TRBJ1-3
size: many

DNA: TGTGCCAGCTCACCTGAGGGGGCGCTCGCAGATACGCAGTATTTT
CDR3: CASSPEGALADTQYF
V: TRBV18
D: TRBD1
J: TRBJ2-3
size: NA

DNA: TGTGCCAGCCGAGACAGGGGTTCTCGGTGGGGAAACACCATATATTTT
CDR3: CASRDRGSRWGNTIYF
V: TRBV19
D: TRBD1
J: TRBJ1-3
size: NA

DNA: TGCAGCGTGAAACAGGGGGGCGCCGGTGGCTACACCTTC
CDR3: CSVKQGGAGGYTF
V: TRBV29-1
D: TRBD1
J: TRBJ1-2
size: NA

DNA: TGTGCCAGCAGTTTAGCGACAAATCATCAGCCCCAGCATTTT
CDR3: CASSLATNHQPQHF
V: TRBV28
D: NA
J: TRBJ1-5
size: NA

DNA: TGTGCCAGCAGTTACCGGGACAGAAACTATGGCTACACCTTC
CDR3: CASSYRDRNYGYTF
V: TRBV6-5
D: TRBD1
J: TRBJ1-2
size: NA

DNA: TGTGCCAGCTCACCGAGTTTCGCTAGCTCCTACGAGCAGTACTTC
CDR3: CASSPSFASSYEQYF
V: TRBV18
D: NA
J: TRBJ2-7
size: NA

DNA: TGTGCCAGCAGCGGGGAGGGCAGGAACACCGGGGAGCTGTTTTTT
CDR3: CASSGEGRNTGELFF
V: TRBV5-4
D: TRBD2
J: TRBJ2-2
size: few

DNA: TGTGCCAGCAGCCCCCAGGGCACCGGGGAGCTGTTTTTT
CDR3: CASSPQGTGELFF
V: TRBV14
D: NA
J: TRBJ2-2
size: NA

DNA: TGTGCCTCCTCGTCGTTTGGGCCAGATACGCAGTATTTT
CDR3: CASSSFGPDTQYF
V: TRBV3-1/TRBV3-2
D: NA
J: TRBJ2-3
size: NA

DNA: TGTGCCAGCAGTTTATTACCAGATTCCTACGAGCAGTACTTC
CDR3: CASSLLPDSYEQYF
V: TRBV27
D: NA
J: TRBJ2-7
size: NA

DNA: TGTGCTAGTGGTTTGCCGACAGGGGTGGTCAATGGCTACACCTTC
CDR3: CASGLPTGVVNGYTF
V: TRBV12-5
D: TRBD1
J: TRBJ1-2
size: few

DNA: TGTGCCAGCAGTTTAGGGACTAGCGGAGATACGCAGTATTTT
CDR3: CASSLGTSGDTQYF
V: TRBV27
D: TRBD2
J: TRBJ2-3
size: NA

DNA: TGTGCCAGCAGGTCTAGCGGGGGGCGGGGAGATACGCAGTATTTT
CDR3: CASRSSGGRGDTQYF
V: TRBV5-6
D: TRBD2
J: TRBJ2-3
size: NA

DNA: TGTGCCAGCAGTATATTAACAGGGGCCGGAGCCACTGAAGCTTTCTTT
CDR3: CASSILTGAGATEAFF
V: TRBV27
D: TRBD1
J: TRBJ1-1
size: NA

DNA: TGCGCCAGCAGCTCCCCCTGGAGTGGCGGGGAACTGGATACGCAGTATTTT
CDR3: CASSSPWSGGELDTQYF
V: TRBV5-1
D: NA
J: TRBJ2-3
size: NA

DNA: TGTGCCAGCAGCCGGGCGGCAGGGGCCTATGGCTACACCTTC
CDR3: CASSRAAGAYGYTF
V: TRBV5-6
D: NA
J: TRBJ1-2
size: NA